One and the same sample provided the 4 T cell receptor beta chains below, sequenced in a study of cytomegalovirus exposure and HLA in healthy donors (dated by TCRdb to between 2016 and 2019). Library prep was done by the immunoSEQ multiplex PCR assay. The multiplex PCR relied on a mix of 60 forward primers for TCR Vbeta segments and 13 reverse primers for TCR Jbeta segments. TCRdb mirrors the immuneACCESS table, restricted to in-frame sequences. Some clones are absent from its copies; in checked studies, under half trace to an unresolved V gene, and the reason for the others is unknown. The sample table shows under 130,000 clones, and 60% to 80% are seen once. Jointly, the top ten make up about 2.8% of the sample. The specimen was PBMCs. The receptors shown here come from a man aged 45-65 years in good health and CMV-seropositive.

The chain combines TRBV6-5 with TRBJ1-2; possibly TRBD1 for D (5 bases). In germline, CDR1 is MNHEY, CDR2 SVGAGI. V dropped 6 bases and J dropped 0 bases, with 8 bases sitting between them. The CDR3 covers 13 residues. DNA for the CDR3: TGTGCCAGCAGGTCCAGGGCTAACTATGGCTACACCTTC. This codes for CASRSRANYGYTF.

This clone was counted only a few times. The genes are TRBV6-5 and TRBJ2-5; D possibly corresponds to TRBD1 (8 bases). This CDR3 has 13 residues. Trimming pared 5 bases from V and 11 bases from J, leaving 18 bases between. Germline V CDR1 and CDR2: MNHEY, SVGAGI. The CDR3 sequence is CASSATGGGEQYF. The DNA for the CDR3 is TGTGCCAGCAGTGCCACAGGGGGGGGTGAGCAGTACTTC.

V is TRBV29-1 and J is TRBJ2-5, with TRBD2 matching over 12 bases. V lost 4 bases, J lost 7 bases, and 16 bases stayed unmatched. The germline gives CDR1 SQVTM, CDR2 ANQGSEA. The CDR3 loop spans 17 amino acids. The CDR3 nucleotides are TGCAGCGTTGTAATTGGACTAGCGGGACGACCAGAAGGGACCCAGTACTTC. Its translation is CSVVIGLAGRPEGTQYF.

The chain joins TRBV5-1 to TRBJ2-7, with D possibly matching TRBD2 (6 bases). The CDR3 is 18 amino acids. Deletions cut 0 bases from V and 4 bases from J, with 23 bases between. The germline V gene has CDR1 SGHRS and CDR2 YFSETQ. The CDR3 nucleotides read TGCGCCAGCAGCTTGGATCAGGGAGCCGGGACTCCGAAATACGAGCAGTACTTC. The encoded protein is CASSLDQGAGTPKYEQYF.